The source of this TCR beta chain is a study of neurological immune-mediated disorders. Whole-study results and caveats: The expanded clones of different subjects shared no CDR3 amino acid sequences (suggesting private repertoires in all groups).

The healthy controls volunteered at a blood bank in Maryland, USA. Many counts were recorded for this clonotype. Its antigen is still unknown. Each TCR transcript was tagged with a 10-nucleotide random UMI during 5'RACE. Every sequencing run returned over 190 million TCR-beta sequences, which were derived from 15-18 subjects. In TCRdb, the 5' RACE reads were re-called with MiXCR into one record per CDR3 protein. Of 27,000 or so distinct CDR3 sequences listed, around 14% are singletons. V dropped 6 bases and J dropped 4; count of bases not matched to a gene: 7. The CDR3 runs to 15 residues. Germline V gene sequence: CDR1 MDHEN, CDR2 SYDVKM.

Sample: PBMCs. This clonotype was sampled from a man aged 65 to 79 in good health. The V call is TRBV28, the J call TRBJ2-2; 8 bases fit TRBD1. The DNA for the CDR3 is TGTGCCAGCAGAAAGACAGGGGCTACCACCGGGGAGCTGTTTTTT. It encodes CASRKTGATTGELFF.